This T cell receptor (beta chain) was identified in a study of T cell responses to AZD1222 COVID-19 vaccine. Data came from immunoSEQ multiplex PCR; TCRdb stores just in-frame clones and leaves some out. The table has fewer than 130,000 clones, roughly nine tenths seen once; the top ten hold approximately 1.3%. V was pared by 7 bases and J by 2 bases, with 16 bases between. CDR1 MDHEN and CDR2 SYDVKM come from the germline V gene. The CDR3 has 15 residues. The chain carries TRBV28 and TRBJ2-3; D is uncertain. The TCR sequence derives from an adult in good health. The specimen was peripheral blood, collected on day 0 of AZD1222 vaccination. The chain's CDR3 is CASTKDRVHTDTQYF. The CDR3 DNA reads TGTGCCAGCACCAAGGACCGGGTGCACACAGATACGCAGTATTTT.